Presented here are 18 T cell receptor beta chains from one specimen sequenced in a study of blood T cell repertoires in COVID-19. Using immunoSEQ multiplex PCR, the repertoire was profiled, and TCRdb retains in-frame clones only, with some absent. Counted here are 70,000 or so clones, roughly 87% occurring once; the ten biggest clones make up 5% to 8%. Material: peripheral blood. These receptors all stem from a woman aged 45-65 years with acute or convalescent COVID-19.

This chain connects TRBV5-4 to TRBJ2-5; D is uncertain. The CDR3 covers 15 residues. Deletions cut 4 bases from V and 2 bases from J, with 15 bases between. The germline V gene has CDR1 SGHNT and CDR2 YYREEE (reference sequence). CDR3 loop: CASSPSSGLQETQYF. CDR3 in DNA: TGTGCCAGCAGCCCATCCTCCGGGTTACAAGAGACCCAGTACTTC.

CDR3 coding DNA: TGTGCCAGCAGTGAAATCCCGGTGGATCAGCCCCAGCATTTT. Protein product: CASSEIPVDQPQHF. The V and J genes are TRBV2 and TRBJ1-5; D is undetermined. The CDR3 spans 14 residues. Germline V CDR1 and CDR2: SNHLY, FYNNEI. Trimming shortened V by 2 bases and J by 5 bases, and 10 bases separated the two germline ends.

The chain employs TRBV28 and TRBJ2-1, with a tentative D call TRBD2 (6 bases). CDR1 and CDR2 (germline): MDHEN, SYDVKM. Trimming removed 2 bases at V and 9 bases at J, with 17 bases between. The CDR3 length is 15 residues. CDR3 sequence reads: CASSLGGRFSGEQFF. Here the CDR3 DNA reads TGTGCCAGCAGTTTAGGAGGGAGATTTAGCGGTGAGCAGTTCTTC.

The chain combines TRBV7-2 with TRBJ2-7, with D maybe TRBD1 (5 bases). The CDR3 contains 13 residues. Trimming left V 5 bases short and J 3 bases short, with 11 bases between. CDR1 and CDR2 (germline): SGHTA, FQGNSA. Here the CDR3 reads CASSPRRDYEQYF. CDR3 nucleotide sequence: TGTGCCAGCAGCCCCCGCAGGGACTACGAGCAGTACTTC.

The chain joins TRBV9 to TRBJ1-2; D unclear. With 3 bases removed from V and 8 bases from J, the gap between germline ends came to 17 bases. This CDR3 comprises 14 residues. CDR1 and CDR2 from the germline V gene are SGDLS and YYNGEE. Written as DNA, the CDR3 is TGTGCCAGCAGCGGTGGAGCGGGAACGGAAGGCTACACCTTC. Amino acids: CASSGGAGTEGYTF.

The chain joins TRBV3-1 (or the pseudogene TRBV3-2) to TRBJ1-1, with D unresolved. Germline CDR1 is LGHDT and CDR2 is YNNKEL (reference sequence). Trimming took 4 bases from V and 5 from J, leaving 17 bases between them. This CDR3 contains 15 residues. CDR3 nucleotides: TGTGCCAGCAGCCCTTCCTGGGCCGTTGGGACTGAAGCTTTCTTT. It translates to CASSPSWAVGTEAFF.

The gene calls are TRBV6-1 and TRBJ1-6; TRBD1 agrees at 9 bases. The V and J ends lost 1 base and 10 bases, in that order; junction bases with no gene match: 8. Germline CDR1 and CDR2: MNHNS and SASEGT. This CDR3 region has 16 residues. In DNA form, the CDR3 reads TGTGCCAGCAGTGAAGTGGGAACAGGGGGCGCATCACCCCTCCACTTT. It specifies CASSEVGTGGASPLHF.

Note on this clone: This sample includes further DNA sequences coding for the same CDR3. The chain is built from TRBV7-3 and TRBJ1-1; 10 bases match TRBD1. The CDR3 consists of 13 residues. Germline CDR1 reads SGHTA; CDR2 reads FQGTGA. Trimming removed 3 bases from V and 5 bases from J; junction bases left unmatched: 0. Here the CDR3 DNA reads TGTGCCAGCAGCTTGGACAGGGGGACTGAAGCTTTCTTT. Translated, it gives CASSLDRGTEAFF.

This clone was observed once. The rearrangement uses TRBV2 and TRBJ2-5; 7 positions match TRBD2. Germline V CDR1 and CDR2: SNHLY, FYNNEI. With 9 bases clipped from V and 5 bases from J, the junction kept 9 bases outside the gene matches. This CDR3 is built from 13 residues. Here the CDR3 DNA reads TGTGCCAGTACTGGTAGGACTAGGGAGACCCAGTACTTC. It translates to CASTGRTRETQYF.

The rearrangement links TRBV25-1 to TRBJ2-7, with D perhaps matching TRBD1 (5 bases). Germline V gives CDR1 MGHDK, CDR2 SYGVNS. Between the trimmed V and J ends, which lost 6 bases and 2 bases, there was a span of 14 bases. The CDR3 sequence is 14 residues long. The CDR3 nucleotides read TGTGCCAGCAGCAGTCTGGACAAAACCTACGAGCAGTACTTC. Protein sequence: CASSSLDKTYEQYF.

CDR3 residues: CASSAPGTIGDQPQHF. In DNA, the CDR3 is TGTGCCAGCAGCGCGCCTGGGACTATCGGGGATCAGCCCCAGCATTTT. The chain is built from TRBV7-8 and TRBJ1-5; D may be TRBD1 (5 bases). This CDR3 is built from 16 residues. Trimming removed 5 bases from V and 5 bases from J, with 19 bases in between. The germline gives CDR1 SGHVS, CDR2 FQNEAQ. Supplemented by reference TRBV7-8 and TRBJ1-5, the full variable domain reads GAGVSQSPRYKVAKRGQDVALRCDPISGHVSLFWYQQALGQGPEFLTYFQNEAQLDKSGLPSDRFFAERPEGSVSTLKIQRTQQEDSAVYLCASSAPGTIGDQPQHFGDGTRLSIL.

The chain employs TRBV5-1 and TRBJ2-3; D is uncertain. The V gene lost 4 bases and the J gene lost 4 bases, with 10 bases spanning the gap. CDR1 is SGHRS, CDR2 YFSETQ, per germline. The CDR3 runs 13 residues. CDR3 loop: CASSPPSADTQYF. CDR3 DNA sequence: TGCGCCAGCAGCCCCCCCTCGGCAGATACGCAGTATTTT.

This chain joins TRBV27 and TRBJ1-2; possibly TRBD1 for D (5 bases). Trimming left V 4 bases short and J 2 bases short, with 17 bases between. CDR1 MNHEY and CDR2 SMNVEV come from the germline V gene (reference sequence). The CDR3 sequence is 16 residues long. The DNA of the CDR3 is TGTGCCAGCAGTTCCGAAAGGACCGGGGGGAACTATGGCTACACCTTC. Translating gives CASSSERTGGNYGYTF.

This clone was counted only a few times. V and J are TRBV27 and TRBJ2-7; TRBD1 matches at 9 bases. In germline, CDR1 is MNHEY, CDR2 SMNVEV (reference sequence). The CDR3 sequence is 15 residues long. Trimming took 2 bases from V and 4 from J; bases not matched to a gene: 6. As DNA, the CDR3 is TGTGCCAGCAGTTTAGCCGGGACAGGGACGTACGAGCAGTACTTC. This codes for CASSLAGTGTYEQYF.

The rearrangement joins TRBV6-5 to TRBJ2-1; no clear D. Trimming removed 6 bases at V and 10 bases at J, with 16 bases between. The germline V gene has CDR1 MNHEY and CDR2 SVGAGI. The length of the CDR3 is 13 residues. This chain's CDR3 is CASSFWRGSEQFF. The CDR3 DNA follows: TGTGCCAGCAGCTTTTGGAGAGGCAGCGAGCAGTTCTTC.

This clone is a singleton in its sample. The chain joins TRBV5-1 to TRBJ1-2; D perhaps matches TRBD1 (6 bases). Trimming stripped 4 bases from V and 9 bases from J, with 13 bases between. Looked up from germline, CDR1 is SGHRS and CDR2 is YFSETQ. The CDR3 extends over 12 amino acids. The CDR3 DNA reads TGCGCCAGCAGCCCGGACAGAACCCGCTACACCTTC. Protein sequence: CASSPDRTRYTF.

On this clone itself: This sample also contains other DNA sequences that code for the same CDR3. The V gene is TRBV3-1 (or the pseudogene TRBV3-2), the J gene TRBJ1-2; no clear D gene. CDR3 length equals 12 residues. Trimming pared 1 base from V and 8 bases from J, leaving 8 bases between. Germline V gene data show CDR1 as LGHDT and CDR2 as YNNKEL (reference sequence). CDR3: CASSQGVSGYTF. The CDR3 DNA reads TGTGCCAGCAGCCAAGGAGTAAGCGGCTACACCTTC.

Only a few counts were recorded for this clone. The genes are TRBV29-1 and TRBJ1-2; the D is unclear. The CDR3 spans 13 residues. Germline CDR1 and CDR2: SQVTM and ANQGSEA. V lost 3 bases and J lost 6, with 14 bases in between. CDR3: CSVDRGQIHGYTF. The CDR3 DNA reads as TGCAGCGTTGATCGAGGGCAGATCCATGGCTACACCTTC.